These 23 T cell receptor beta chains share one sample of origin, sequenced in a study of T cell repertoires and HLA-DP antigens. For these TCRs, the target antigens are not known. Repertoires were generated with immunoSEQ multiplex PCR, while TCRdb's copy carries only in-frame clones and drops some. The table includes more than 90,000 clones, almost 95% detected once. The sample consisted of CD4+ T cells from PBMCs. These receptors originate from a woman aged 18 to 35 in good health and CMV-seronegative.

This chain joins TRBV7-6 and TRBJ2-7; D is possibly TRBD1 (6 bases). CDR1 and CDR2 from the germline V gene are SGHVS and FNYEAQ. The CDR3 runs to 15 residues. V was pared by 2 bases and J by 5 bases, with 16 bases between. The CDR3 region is CASSLNRGRVHEQYF. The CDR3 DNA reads TGTGCCAGCAGCTTAAATAGGGGGAGAGTCCACGAGCAGTACTTC. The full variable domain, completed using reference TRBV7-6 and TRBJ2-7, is GAGVSQSPRYKVTKRGQDVALRCDPISGHVSLYWYRQALGQGPEFLTYFNYEAQQDKSGLPNDRFSAERPEGSISTLTIQRTEQRDSAMYRCASSLNRGRVHEQYFGPGTRLTVT.

CDR3 nucleotide sequence: TGTGCCAGCAGCGGAGGCGGGGAAAAAGAGACCCAGTACTTC. This translates into CASSGGGEKETQYF. The chain has TRBV5-4 and TRBJ2-5; possibly TRBD2 for D (6 bases). Germline V gene lookup returns CDR1 SGHNT and CDR2 YYREEE (reference sequence). V lost 4 bases and J lost 3, with 13 bases in between. This CDR3 contains 14 residues.

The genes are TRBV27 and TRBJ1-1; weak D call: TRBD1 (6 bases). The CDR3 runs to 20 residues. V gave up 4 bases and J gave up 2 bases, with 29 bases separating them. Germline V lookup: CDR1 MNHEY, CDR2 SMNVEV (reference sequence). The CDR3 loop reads CASSWGPNQIGSHLNTEAFF. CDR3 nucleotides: TGTGCCAGCAGTTGGGGGCCCAATCAAATCGGCTCCCACCTCAACACTGAAGCTTTCTTT.

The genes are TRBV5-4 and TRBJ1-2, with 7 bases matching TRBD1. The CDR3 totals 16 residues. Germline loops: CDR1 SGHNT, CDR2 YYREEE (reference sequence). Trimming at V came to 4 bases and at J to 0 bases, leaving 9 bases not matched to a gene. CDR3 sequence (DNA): TGTGCCAGCAGCCCACTGGACAGGCCAACTAACTATGGCTACACCTTC. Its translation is CASSPLDRPTNYGYTF.

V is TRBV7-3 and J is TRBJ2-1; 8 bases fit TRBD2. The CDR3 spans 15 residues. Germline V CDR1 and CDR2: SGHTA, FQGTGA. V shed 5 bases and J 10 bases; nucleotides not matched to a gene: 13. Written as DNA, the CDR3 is TGTGCCAGCAGCAGCCAGCCGGGACTAGTCCCGGAGCAGTTCTTC. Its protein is CASSSQPGLVPEQFF.

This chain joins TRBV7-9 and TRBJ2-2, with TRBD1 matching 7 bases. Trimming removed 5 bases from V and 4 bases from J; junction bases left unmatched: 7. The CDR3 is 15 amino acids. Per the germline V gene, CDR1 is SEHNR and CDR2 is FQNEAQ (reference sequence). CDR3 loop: CASSANRGFTGELFF. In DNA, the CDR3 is TGTGCCAGCAGCGCAAACAGGGGTTTCACCGGGGAGCTGTTTTTT.

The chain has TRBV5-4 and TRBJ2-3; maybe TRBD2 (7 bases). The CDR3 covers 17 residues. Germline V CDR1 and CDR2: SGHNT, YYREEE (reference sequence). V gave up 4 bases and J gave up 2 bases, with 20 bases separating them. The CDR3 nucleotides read TGTGCCAGCAGCCCCCGTGGGGGGGGCCGGGACACAGATACGCAGTATTTT. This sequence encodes CASSPRGGGRDTDTQYF.

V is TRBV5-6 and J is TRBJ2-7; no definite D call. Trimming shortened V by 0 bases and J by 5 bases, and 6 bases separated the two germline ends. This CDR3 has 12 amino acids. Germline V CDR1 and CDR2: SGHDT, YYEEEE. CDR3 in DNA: TGTGCCAGCAGCTTGGGACGCCACGAGCAGTACGTC. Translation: CASSLGRHEQYV.

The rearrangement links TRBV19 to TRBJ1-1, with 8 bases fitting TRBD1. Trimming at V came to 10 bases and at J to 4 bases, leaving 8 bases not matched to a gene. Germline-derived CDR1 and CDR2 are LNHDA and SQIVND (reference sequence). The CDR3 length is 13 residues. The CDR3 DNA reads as TGTGCCACCATGCCCAGGGGGCGCACTGAAGCTTTCTTT. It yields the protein CATMPRGRTEAFF.

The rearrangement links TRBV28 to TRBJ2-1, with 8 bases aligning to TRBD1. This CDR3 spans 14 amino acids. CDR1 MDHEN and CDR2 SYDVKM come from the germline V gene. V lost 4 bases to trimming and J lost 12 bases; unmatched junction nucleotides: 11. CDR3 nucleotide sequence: TGTGCCAGCAGTTCAAGGGCCGAGACAGGGGTGCAGTTCTTC. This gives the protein CASSSRAETGVQFF.

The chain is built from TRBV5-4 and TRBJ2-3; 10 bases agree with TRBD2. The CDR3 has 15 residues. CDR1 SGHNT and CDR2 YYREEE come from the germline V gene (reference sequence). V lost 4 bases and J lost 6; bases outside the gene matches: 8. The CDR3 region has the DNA TGTGCCAGCAGCAGGGAGCGGGAGGGCCGTGATACGCAGTATTTT. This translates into CASSREREGRDTQYF. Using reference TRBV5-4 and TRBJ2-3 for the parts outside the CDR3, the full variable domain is ETGVTQSPTHLIKTRGQQVTLRCSSQSGHNTVSWYQQALGQGPQFIFQYYREEENGRGNFPPRFSGLQFPNYSSELNVNALELDDSALYLCASSREREGRDTQYFGPGTRLTVL.

CDR3 coding DNA: TGTGCCAGCTCACCACTAGCGGGGGCATACAATGAGCAGTTCTTC. It yields the protein CASSPLAGAYNEQFF. The genes are TRBV18 and TRBJ2-1, with TRBD2 matching 9 bases. This CDR3 region has 15 residues. Germline V gene lookup returns CDR1 KGHSH and CDR2 LQKENI. V was pared by 1 base and J by 4 bases, with 2 bases of the junction left unmatched.

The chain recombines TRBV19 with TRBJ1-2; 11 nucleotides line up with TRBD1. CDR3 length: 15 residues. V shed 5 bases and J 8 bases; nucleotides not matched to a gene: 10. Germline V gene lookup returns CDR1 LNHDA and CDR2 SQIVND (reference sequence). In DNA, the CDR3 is TGTGCCAGTAGTTCACGGACAGGGGGCAGACACGGCTACACCTTC. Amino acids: CASSSRTGGRHGYTF.

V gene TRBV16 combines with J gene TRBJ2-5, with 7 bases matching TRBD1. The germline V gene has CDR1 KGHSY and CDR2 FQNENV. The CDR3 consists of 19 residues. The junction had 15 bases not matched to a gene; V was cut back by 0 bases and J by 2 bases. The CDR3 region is CASSQSTGVVLENQETQYF. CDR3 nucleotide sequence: TGTGCCAGCAGCCAATCTACAGGGGTTGTCCTAGAAAATCAAGAGACCCAGTACTTC.

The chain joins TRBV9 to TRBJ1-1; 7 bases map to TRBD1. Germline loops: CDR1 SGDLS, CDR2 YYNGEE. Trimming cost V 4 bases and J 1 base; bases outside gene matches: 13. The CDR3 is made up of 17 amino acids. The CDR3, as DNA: TGTGCCAGCAGCAATCGACAGGGCGCCCGACCGAACACTGAAGCTTTCTTT. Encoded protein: CASSNRQGARPNTEAFF.

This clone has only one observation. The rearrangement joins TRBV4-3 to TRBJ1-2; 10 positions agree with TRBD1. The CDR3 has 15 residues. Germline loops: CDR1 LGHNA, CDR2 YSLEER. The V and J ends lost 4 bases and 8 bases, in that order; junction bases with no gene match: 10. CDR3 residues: CASSLTGTGAGGYTF. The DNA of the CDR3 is TGCGCCAGCAGCCTCACCGGGACAGGGGCTGGGGGCTACACCTTC.

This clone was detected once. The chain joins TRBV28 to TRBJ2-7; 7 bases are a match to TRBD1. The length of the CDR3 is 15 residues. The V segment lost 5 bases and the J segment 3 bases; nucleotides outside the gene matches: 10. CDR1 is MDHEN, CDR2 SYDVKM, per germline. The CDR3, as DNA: TGTGCCAGCAGTCAAACAGGGGCAGGGCACTACGAGCAGTACGTC. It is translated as CASSQTGAGHYEQYV.

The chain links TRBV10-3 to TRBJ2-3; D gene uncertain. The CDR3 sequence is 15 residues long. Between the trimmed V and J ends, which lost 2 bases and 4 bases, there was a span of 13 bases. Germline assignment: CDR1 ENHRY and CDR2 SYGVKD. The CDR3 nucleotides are TGTGCCATCAGTGAGAGGGCGGCTAAGGCAGATACGCAGTATTTT. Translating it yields CAISERAAKADTQYF.

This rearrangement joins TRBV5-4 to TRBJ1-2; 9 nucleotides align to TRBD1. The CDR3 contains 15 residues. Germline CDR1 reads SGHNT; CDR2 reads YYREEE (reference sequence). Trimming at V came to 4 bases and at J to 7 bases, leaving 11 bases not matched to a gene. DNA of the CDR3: TGTGCCAGCAGCACCCGGACAGGGGAAGGGGGTGGCTACACCTTC. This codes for CASSTRTGEGGGYTF. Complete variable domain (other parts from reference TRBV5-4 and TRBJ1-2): ETGVTQSPTHLIKTRGQQVTLRCSSQSGHNTVSWYQQALGQGPQFIFQYYREEENGRGNFPPRFSGLQFPNYSSELNVNALELDDSALYLCASSTRTGEGGGYTFGSGTRLTVV.

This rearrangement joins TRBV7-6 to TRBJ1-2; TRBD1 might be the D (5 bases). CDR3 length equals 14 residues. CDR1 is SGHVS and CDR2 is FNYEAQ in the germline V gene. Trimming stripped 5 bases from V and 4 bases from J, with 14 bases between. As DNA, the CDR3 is TGTGCCAGCAGCGAGTCAAGGGGCCCCTATGGCTACACCTTC. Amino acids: CASSESRGPYGYTF.

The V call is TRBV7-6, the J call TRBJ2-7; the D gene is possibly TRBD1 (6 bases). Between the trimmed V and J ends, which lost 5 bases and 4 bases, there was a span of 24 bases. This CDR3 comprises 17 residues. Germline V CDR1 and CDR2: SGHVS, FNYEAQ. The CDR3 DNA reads TGTGCCAGCAGCCCAAACGACTACAGGGTAGGAGTATACGAGCAGTACTTC. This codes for CASSPNDYRVGVYEQYF.

Here the CDR3 DNA reads TGTGCCAGCAGTGGGGGTAGACAGGGAGCAACTGGAAACACCATATATTTT. It yields the protein CASSGGRQGATGNTIYF. This rearrangement joins TRBV28 to TRBJ1-3; 7 nucleotides line up with TRBD1. J was trimmed by 2 bases and V by 5 bases; bases with no gene match: 12. The V gene's germline CDR1 is MDHEN and CDR2 SYDVKM. The CDR3 is 17 amino acids.

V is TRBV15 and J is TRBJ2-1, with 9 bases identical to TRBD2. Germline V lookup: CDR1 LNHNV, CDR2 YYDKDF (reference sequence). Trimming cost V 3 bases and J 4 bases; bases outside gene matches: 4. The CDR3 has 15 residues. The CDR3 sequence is CATSRSAGGYNEQFF. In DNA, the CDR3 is TGTGCCACCAGCAGGTCAGCGGGGGGTTACAATGAGCAGTTCTTC.